This T cell receptor (beta chain) was recovered during a study of shared clonotypes between healthy human individuals. Study results and caveats: Measured sharing among donors was expected to vary with sequencing depth. Some clonotypes were shared by all four sorted-subset donors, while others were not shared. The non-shared ones had lower generation probabilities than the shared ones. Only blood was sampled; tissue repertoires likely differ.

CDR3 length: 14 residues. Per germline, CDR1 SGHAT and CDR2 FQNNGV. Trimming took off 4 bases at V and 6 bases at J, with 15 bases between the two ends. Investigators spread the genomic DNA of each subset evenly over several immunoSEQ plates. This table comes from immunoSEQ multiplex PCR, and its TCRdb copy is limited to in-frame clones, with some not included. The table shows about 980,000 clones, with about three quarters occurring only once. Comment on this clone: Its antigen is currently unknown.

This TCR came from a man between 18 and 35 years old in good health. Sequenced: memory CD4+ T cells sorted from blood. The sample's subset: CD45RA-negative fraction. The rearrangement joins TRBV11-2 to TRBJ1-1; D may be TRBD1 (6 bases). DNA for the CDR3: TGTGCCAGCAGCTGGGGGTACGGGGGCGCTGAAGCTTTCTTT. As protein: CASSWGYGGAEAFF.